This TCR beta chain was sequenced in a study of patients and donors after allogeneic stem cell transplantation (dated by TCRdb to 2018 to 2021). The library was made by RT-PCR. Sequencing used a NextSeq 550. Clones were called with MiXCR by TCRdb after fastp trimmed the public reads at Q25, and only in-frame beta chains were retained. Each entry merges the rows of one CDR3 protein and shows their most common DNA and genes. The sample table lists 150,000 to 250,000 distinct CDR3 sequences, 41% of them with a count of one. The ten largest account for approximately 30% of the sample. Details on this clonotype: This receptor's antigen is unknown. There are no base qualities to consult, and no much larger clone falls within one base.

A distance of 13 bases separates the germline ends of V and J, which lose 0 bases and 1 base respectively. Per the germline V gene (reference sequence), MNHNY is the CDR1 and SVGAGI is the CDR2. Reading from cysteine to phenylalanine, the CDR3 counts 17 amino acids. The read is trimmed to its CDR3 DNA, 51 bases read in frame from base 1. The TCR was taken from a human donor who was either an allogeneic HSCT recipient or a stem cell or donor lymphocyte infusion donor (not recorded which). It is not recorded whose cells these are; they may come from a transplant donor. The chain was built from TRBV6-6 and TRBJ1-5; no D gene call is confident. Sequencing was done on a sample of blood, either unsorted or a sorted T cell fraction (not recorded which). The DNA sequence is as follows: TGTGCCAGCAGTTACTCGAACCGGGGAGGGAGCAATCAGCCCCAGCATTTT. This translates into CASSYSNRGGSNQPQHF.